A selection of T cell receptor beta chains follows, all from one sample in a study of cytomegalovirus exposure and HLA in healthy donors. Data came from immunoSEQ multiplex PCR; TCRdb stores just in-frame clones and leaves some out. The sample yields about 140,000 clones, about 80% seen once. The sequenced sample consisted of PBMCs. The receptors come from a male donor in good health and CMV-seronegative. Each CDR3 is given with its conserved first and last residue. A D gene is named only where the DNA matches it firmly. Some rows mark clone size as missing; the rest say once, few, many or name a class of expanded clone.

d_call	clone_size	j_call	v_call	cdr3_nt	cdr3_aa
TRBD1	-	TRBJ2-3	TRBV30	TGTGCCTGGAGTCCCGGGACAGGGAGCACAGATACGCAGTATTTT	CAWSPGTGSTDTQYF
TRBD1	-	TRBJ1-2	TRBV4-3	TGCGCCAGCAGCCAAGTAGGGCAGGGGGCGGTCTATGGCTACACCTTC	CASSQVGQGAVYGYTF
-	-	TRBJ1-5	TRBV5-6	TGTGCCAGCAGCTTGGGGAGACAGCCCCAGCATTTT	CASSLGRQPQHF
-	-	TRBJ1-6	TRBV5-1	TGCGCCAGCAGCTTGGGGACAGTAGATAATTCACCCCTCCACTTT	CASSLGTVDNSPLHF
TRBD2	-	TRBJ2-3	TRBV5-4	TGTGCGGCGGCCTCACGGTTAGCGGGGGAAGGGCAGTATTTT	CAAASRLAGEGQYF
-	few	TRBJ1-3	TRBV7-9	TGTGCCAGCAGCAGGGGTGCGGCTGGAAACACCATATATTTT	CASSRGAAGNTIYF
TRBD1	few	TRBJ1-1	TRBV28	TGTGCCGTTTACTCAGGGGGTAGGGGTGAAGCTTTCTTT	CAVYSGGRGEAFF
TRBD2	-	TRBJ2-7	TRBV5-1	TGCGCCAGCAGCGCCGGGGGGGGTACCTACGAGCAGTACTTC	CASSAGGGTYEQYF
TRBD2	-	TRBJ2-7	TRBV28	TGTGCCAGCACCTCTACTAGCGGGGTTACGGACGAGCAGTACTTC	CASTSTSGVTDEQYF
TRBD1	-	TRBJ2-7	TRBV19	TGTGCCAGTAGTCCTTCCCCGGGGACAGGGGCCTACGAGCAGTACTTC	CASSPSPGTGAYEQYF
TRBD2	-	TRBJ2-5	TRBV27	TGTGCCAGCCGACCCAGAGCGGGGGGACGAGAGACCCAGTACTTC	CASRPRAGGRETQYF
-	-	TRBJ1-2	TRBV7-8	TGTGCCAGTTCTCCTTCCGGGGTTAACTATGGCTACACCTTC	CASSPSGVNYGYTF
-	once	TRBJ1-2	TRBV5-1	TGCGCCAGCAGCTTGGGGGGGCCTGTGGACTATGGCTACACCTTC	CASSLGGPVDYGYTF
-	-	TRBJ1-4	TRBV7-9	TGTGCCAGCAGCTTAAGTGTCGGTGAAAAACTGTTTTTT	CASSLSVGEKLFF
-	once	TRBJ2-5	TRBV7-3	TGTGCCAGCAGTAAAGGGGTAACGGCGCAAGAGACCCAGTACTTC	CASSKGVTAQETQYF
-	-	TRBJ2-7	TRBV27	TGTGCCAGCAGTTTTGGGCACCCCTACGAGCAGTACTTC	CASSFGHPYEQYF
TRBD2	-	TRBJ2-2	TRBV9	TGTGCCAGCGGGGGGGGGACTTTTTATGACGGGGAGCTGTTTTTT	CASGGGTFYDGELFF
TRBD2	-	TRBJ2-1	TRBV7-3	TGTGCCAGCAGGTTTAGCGGGACTTCCTACAATGAGCAGTTCTTC	CASRFSGTSYNEQFF
-	-	TRBJ2-2	TRBV7-9	TGTGCCAGCAGCTTACACGGTAACACCGGGGAGCTGTTTTTT	CASSLHGNTGELFF
TRBD1	once	TRBJ2-7	TRBV7-2	TGTGCCAGCGGGACAGCCCTCTACGAGCAGTACTTC	CASGTALYEQYF
-	-	TRBJ2-2	TRBV14	TGTGCCAGCAGCCCGAGGGAATGGGGTCCCGGGGAGCTGTTTTTT	CASSPREWGPGELFF
TRBD1	once	TRBJ2-5	TRBV9	TGTGCCAGCAGCCCCGGACAGGGGGGGGTGGAGACCCAGTACTTC	CASSPGQGGVETQYF
TRBD1	-	TRBJ1-1	TRBV7-3	TGTGCCAGCAGCTTAGGGACAGGGGCCACTGAAGCTTTCTTT	CASSLGTGATEAFF
TRBD2	-	TRBJ2-1	TRBV7-2	TGTGCCAGCAGCTTAATAGGCGGGGGGCCAAATGAGCAGTTCTTC	CASSLIGGGPNEQFF
TRBD1	-	TRBJ2-7	TRBV30	TGTGCCTGGGGGACAGGGAACTACGAGCAGTACTTC	CAWGTGNYEQYF
TRBD2	-	TRBJ2-5	TRBV5-4	TGTGCCGCGGGACTAGCGGATCAAGAGACCCAGTACTTC	CAAGLADQETQYF
TRBD1	-	TRBJ2-7	TRBV2	TGTGCCAGCAGTGAACCGGGACAGTCCTACGAGCAGTACTTC	CASSEPGQSYEQYF
-	-	TRBJ1-2	TRBV6-1	TGTGCCAGCAGTACAGGGTTGGACTATGGCTACACCTTC	CASSTGLDYGYTF
TRBD1	-	TRBJ2-5	TRBV6-5	TGTGCCAGCAACCCAGGGGGACCCGGCCAAGAGACCCAGTACTTC	CASNPGGPGQETQYF
TRBD2	-	TRBJ2-7	TRBV5-1	TGCGCCAGCAGCTTGGCTAGCGGGGGACTGGAGCAGTACTTC	CASSLASGGLEQYF
TRBD2	-	TRBJ2-3	TRBV28	TGTGCCAGCAGTCCGGGGGGTACCACAGATACGCAGTATTTT	CASSPGGTTDTQYF
TRBD2	-	TRBJ2-6	TRBV10-3	TGTGCCATCACCGAGCCGGGACTAGCGGGCTCTGGGGCCAACGTCCTGACTTTC	CAITEPGLAGSGANVLTF
-	-	TRBJ2-2	TRBV7-2	TGTGCCAGCAGCTTCGCGCGGAGCGGGGAGCTGTTTTTT	CASSFARSGELFF
-	-	TRBJ2-7	TRBV7-9	TGTGCCAGCAGCCCTAGGGGGATCGGAGAGCAGTACTTC	CASSPRGIGEQYF
TRBD1	-	TRBJ1-4	TRBV2	TGTGCCAGCAGGGGGACAGGCAATGCTAATGAAAAACTGTTTTTT	CASRGTGNANEKLFF
TRBD2	-	TRBJ2-2	TRBV6-1	TGTGCCAGCAGTGGACTAGCCCTGAACACCGGGGAGCTGTTTTTT	CASSGLALNTGELFF
-	once	TRBJ1-1	TRBV6-6	TGTGCCAGCAGTCCTTTGGGGGGAACGACTGAAGCTTTCTTT	CASSPLGGTTEAFF
-	-	TRBJ2-4	TRBV4-1	TGCGCCAGCAGCGTAAGTGCGGGCCGGAACATTCAGTACTTC	CASSVSAGRNIQYF
-	-	TRBJ2-6	TRBV7-9	TGTGCCAGCCAGAGTGGGGGGTCTGGGGCCAACGTCCTGACTTTC	CASQSGGSGANVLTF
TRBD2	-	TRBJ2-7	TRBV4-3	TGCGCCAGCAGCCAAGATATGGGGGAGGGCGAGCAGTACTTC	CASSQDMGEGEQYF
-	-	TRBJ2-7	TRBV6-6	TGTGCCAGCAGTTACTCGCGGGGTCCCTACGAGCAGTACTTC	CASSYSRGPYEQYF
TRBD1	-	TRBJ2-3	TRBV18	TGTGCCAGCTCACCCCCGGGACCCCGACAGGGCAATCAGCCCCAGTATTTT	CASSPPGPRQGNQPQYF
TRBD1	-	TRBJ1-6	TRBV5-1	TGCGCCAGCAGCCCCGGGACAGCCTCACCCCTCCACTTT	CASSPGTASPLHF
TRBD2	-	TRBJ2-7	TRBV19	TGTGCCAGTAGTATCGGCGGGGGGATATACGAGCAGTACTTC	CASSIGGGIYEQYF
-	-	TRBJ2-1	TRBV6-6	TGTGCTACGGGCTACAATGAGCAGTTCTTC	CATGYNEQFF
-	-	TRBJ2-7	TRBV11-1	TGTGCCAGCAGCTTAGTATCAGGGGTCGAGCAGTACTTC	CASSLVSGVEQYF
-	-	TRBJ2-1	TRBV19	TGTGCCAGTAGTTCAAGGGACTCGGGGGTTTCGTTCTTC	CASSSRDSGVSFF
-	-	TRBJ1-2	TRBV6-6	TGTGCCAGCGAGAGAAAGGGGCCGCTAGGCTACACCTTC	CASERKGPLGYTF
-	-	TRBJ1-2	TRBV7-9	TGTGCCAGCAACCATGACAGCTATGGCTACACCTTC	CASNHDSYGYTF
-	-	TRBJ1-3	TRBV15	TGTGCCACCAGCAGAGAAATCGCAGCGACGGGAAACACCATATATTTT	CATSREIAATGNTIYF
TRBD2	-	TRBJ2-1	TRBV19	TGTGCCAGTAGTAAGGGACTAGCCGGGACTGAGCAGTTCTTC	CASSKGLAGTEQFF
-	-	TRBJ1-1	TRBV21-1	TGTGCCAGCCAATGGACAGGGCCGAACACTGAAGCTTTCTTT	CASQWTGPNTEAFF
-	few	TRBJ1-2	TRBV28	TGTGCCAGCTGGCAGGGCGATGGCTACACCTTC	CASWQGDGYTF
-	-	TRBJ2-2	TRBV5-1	TGCGCCAGCAGCCCCGGGGAGGCGAACACCGGGGAGCTGTTTTTT	CASSPGEANTGELFF
TRBD1	-	TRBJ1-3	TRBV7-2	TGTGCCAGCAGCCAGGGGGCAGTCTCTGGAAACACCATATATTTT	CASSQGAVSGNTIYF
-	few	TRBJ1-2	TRBV20-1	TGCAGTGCTCCTCTGGGGAGCTCCTCGTCCTTC	CSAPLGSSSSF
-	-	TRBJ2-7	TRBV6-5	TGTGCCATCAGACGGGGCAGGGGGGCCTACGAGCAGTACTTC	CAIRRGRGAYEQYF
-	-	TRBJ2-7	TRBV19	TGTGCCAGTAGTACGGGGGAACACTACGAGCAGTACTTC	CASSTGEHYEQYF
TRBD1	-	TRBJ2-7	TRBV7-9	TGTGCCAGCAGCAGCGACAGGGTGCGGGAGCAGTACTTC	CASSSDRVREQYF